This TCR beta chain was recorded in a study of blood T cell repertoires in COVID-19 (dated by TCRdb to the early 2020s). Context from the whole study: Samples from collaborators originated in the United States, Italy and Spain and spanned both the acute and convalescent phases of COVID-19. A freely available public database, intended as a resource for researchers studying the immune response to SARS-CoV-2, is where the repertoires were released. Where available, HLA class I and class II types were taken from metadata supplied by the sample provider and were not determined by assay-based typing. Subjects who had been exposed to COVID-19, were actively infected with it, or had recovered from it provided the deeply sampled blood TCRbeta repertoires that made up the dataset. The prospective study material was composed of cDNA or gDNA derived from T cells, B-cell-depleted T cells, or PBMCs. The samples were drawn from the first 160 participants of the ongoing ImmuneRACE study and from 1,200 or so subjects provided by 6 global collaborators. The sample metadata nearly always contained a de-identified subject ID, COVID-19 status, age in years and sex.

Enrolling through a virtual design, the prospective study's participants ranged in age from roughly 18 to 89 years and lived across roughly 23 United States geographic areas. In the prospective study, participants were assigned to cohorts based on the clinical history participants reported in a screening survey and a study questionnaire. Each participant in the prospective study had whole blood, serum and a nasopharyngeal or oropharyngeal swab collected by mobile phlebotomists. Additional blood draws and questionnaires over an approximately 2-month period could optionally be provided by prospective study participants. Before DNA extraction, prospective study blood samples were shipped either frozen or at room temperature. TCRbeta CDR3 regions were amplified from genomic DNA by means of the immunoSEQ Assay, a bias-controlled multiplex PCR. The study's own analysis went as follows. Within the assay, amplification of reference gene primers was used to estimate how many nucleated cells each sample contained. Sequence reads were collapsed and filtered to measure the absolute abundance of every unique TCRbeta CDR3 rearrangement. Productive Simpson clonality was computed per sample as the square root of Simpson's diversity index over productive rearrangements. Drawn from immuneACCESS, this table holds only the in-frame rearrangements with V and J called that TCRdb kept. Clones are partly lost; checked studies trace under half to an unresolved V gene and leave the rest unexplained. Clone size and V and J calls were adopted from that table, with D and trimming inferred from the DNA. In all, the sample holds around 250,000 clones, and roughly nine tenths of those were seen once. The ten largest clones represent 1% to 1.5% of the sample.

Concerning this clone itself: Its cognate antigen has yet to be identified. Base-call qualities are not available, and no considerably larger clone is one nucleotide away.

Broader findings and caveats from the paper: The quantity of clinical and demographic metadata differed by source and by participant and was supplied without curation.

The clonotype originates from a human donor in a cohort exposed to, infected with or recovered from COVID-19 (not recorded which). The donor label of this sample is uncertain. What was sequenced was PBMCs or T cells enriched from blood (not recorded which).

The nucleotide sequence is TGTGCCAGCAGTGCCCAGGGGAGTGGAAACACCATATATTTT. It encodes CASSAQGSGNTIYF. The chain employs TRBV2 and TRBJ1-3; perhaps TRBD1 is the D gene, with 6 bases matching. V loses 4 bases, J loses 3 bases, and the germline ends lie 10 bases apart. CDR1 and CDR2 (SNHLY, FYNNEI) derive from the germline V gene. The CDR3 spans 14 residues, from the cysteine through the phenylalanine. The entry retains the CDR3 DNA only, 42 bases that are in frame from base 1.